This T cell receptor (beta chain) was retrieved from a study of beta chain features in type 1 diabetes. V lost 7 bases to trimming and J lost 8 bases; unmatched junction nucleotides: 8. The CDR3 runs 13 residues. Germline V gives CDR1 MNHNS, CDR2 SASEGT. Study-wide points: Insertions were fewer and deletions more numerous at VDJ junctions in type 1 diabetes patients. Among all four CD4+ subsets, Type 1 diabetes patients had TCRB CDR3s that were moderately but significantly shorter. For patients and controls alike, PCR might favor shorter templates to the same degree.

This clone was recorded a few times. Its antigen is unknown. Expressed TCRB transcripts got sequenced, as all isolated RNA was reverse transcribed. There were approximately 3.5 million reads on average in the naive, central memory and regulatory T cell samples. Method: immunoSEQ multiplex PCR; TCRdb's copy keeps in-frame clones and lacks some. Seen here are some 270,000 clones, under 13% observed once, and the top ten hold over 0.015%. This chain links TRBV6-1 with TRBJ2-1; 7 nucleotides match TRBD1. The sample consisted of naive CD4+ T cells from blood. The sequence was collected from a young man with type 1 diabetes. The CDR3 DNA sequence: TGTGCCAGCATAGCGACAGGGATTTATGAGCAGTTCTTC. Encoded protein: CASIATGIYEQFF.